This is a list of T cell receptor beta chains from one sample in a study of blood T cell repertoires in COVID-19. The repertoire was sequenced with immunoSEQ multiplex PCR; TCRdb's copy has only in-frame clones and lacks some. This repertoire shows about 49,000 clones, approximately 85% found once; its top ten account for around 2.8%. Sequencing input: peripheral blood. The receptors stem from a woman aged 55-69 years with acute or convalescent COVID-19. The CDR3 runs from the conserved cysteine through the conserved F or W. A D gene is named only where the DNA matches it firmly. Size values are once, few and many counts, or a class for expanded clones, and some rows have none.

v_gene	j_gene	abundance	d_gene	CDR3nt	CDR3aa
TRBV28	TRBJ1-1	.	.	TGTGCCAGCAGTTTGATTGGGGGGGCCTCTGAAGCTTTCTTT	CASSLIGGASEAFF
TRBV5-1	TRBJ1-1	.	.	TGCGCCAGCAGCTTCGCGGGGTCCTTAGGCACTGAAGCTTTCTTT	CASSFAGSLGTEAFF
TRBV7-3	TRBJ1-1	once	.	TGTGCCAGCAGCTTTCAGGGAAACACTGAAGCTTTCTTT	CASSFQGNTEAFF
TRBV5-6	TRBJ2-1	.	.	TGTGCCAGCAGCTTGGTTGGGAGCTCCTACAATGAGCAGTTCTTC	CASSLVGSSYNEQFF
TRBV27	TRBJ1-1	.	.	TGTGCCAGCAGTTTATATCCCCCGGGGACTGAAGCTTTCTTT	CASSLYPPGTEAFF
TRBV12-3/TRBV12-4	TRBJ1-1	.	.	TGTGCCAGCAGTTTAGCAGGGGGCACTGAAGCTTTCTTT	CASSLAGGTEAFF
TRBV12-3/TRBV12-4	TRBJ2-3	.	.	TGTGCCAGCAGTTTCTCAGGGACAGATACGCAGTATTTT	CASSFSGTDTQYF
TRBV5-1	TRBJ2-7	.	TRBD1	TGCGCCAGCAGAGCAGGGGGAGTTCCATACGAGCAGTACTTC	CASRAGGVPYEQYF
TRBV5-1	TRBJ1-3	.	TRBD1	TGCGCCAGCAGCTGGACAGGGTTCGGAACTGGAAACACCATATATTTT	CASSWTGFGTGNTIYF
TRBV6-5	TRBJ2-3	.	.	TGTGCCACCCTTAGGGGCAGGGGATACACAGATACGCAGTATTTT	CATLRGRGYTDTQYF
TRBV5-3	TRBJ2-7	.	TRBD2	TGTGCCAGAAGCTTTCCGGCGGGGGGGCCCCGTCCGCAGTACTTC	CARSFPAGGPRPQYF
TRBV28	TRBJ2-3	.	TRBD2	TGTGCCAGCAGTCCTGCGGGAGCGGGGGGTACAGATACGCAGTATTTT	CASSPAGAGGTDTQYF